This T cell receptor beta chain stems from a study of T-cell memory formation after mild COVID-19. General study findings and limits: Contracting clones localized mainly to CM and EM when CD4+ and mainly to EMRA when CD8+.

Trimming pared 8 bases from V and 5 bases from J, leaving 19 bases between. Germline V gene lookup returns CDR1 SNHLY and CDR2 FYNNEI. The CDR3 contains 14 residues. 5'RACE primed from the constant segment yielded TCR alpha and TCR beta cDNA libraries bearing sample barcodes and UMIs. TCRdb reprocessed the 5' RACE reads with MiXCR, giving one entry per CDR3 protein. The sample lists approximately 240,000 distinct CDR3 sequences; about a sixth were seen once. This clonotype was found a few times. The antigen is unknown. Sequencing input: PBMCs or a T cell subset sorted from them (not recorded which). The sequence was collected from a man aged 18 to 30 who had mild COVID-19 (a few samples of this study predate the infection). Cell type and time point are not known. The gene calls are TRBV2 and TRBJ2-7; TRBD2 might be the D (7 bases). This chain's CDR3 is CASVPFTGRDEQYF. DNA of the CDR3: TGTGCCAGCGTTCCCTTTACAGGGAGGGACGAGCAGTACTTC.